This TCR beta chain was sequenced in a study of blood T cell repertoires in COVID-19. The assay was immunoSEQ multiplex PCR, and TCRdb's table has in-frame clones only and misses some. The repertoire holds under 200,000 clones, 60% to 85% seen once, with around 8% in the top ten. The CDR3 totals 14 residues. V was pared by 6 bases and J by 4 bases, with 14 bases between. Per germline, CDR1 MRHNA and CDR2 SNTAGT. The chain uses TRBV6-4 and TRBJ2-3, with D possibly being TRBD2 (6 bases). Source material: peripheral blood. This TCR derives from a woman in her fifties or sixties with COVID-19, enrolled during active disease. The CDR3 is CASRRLETPDTQYF. In DNA form, the CDR3 reads TGTGCCAGCAGGCGACTAGAAACCCCAGATACGCAGTATTTT.